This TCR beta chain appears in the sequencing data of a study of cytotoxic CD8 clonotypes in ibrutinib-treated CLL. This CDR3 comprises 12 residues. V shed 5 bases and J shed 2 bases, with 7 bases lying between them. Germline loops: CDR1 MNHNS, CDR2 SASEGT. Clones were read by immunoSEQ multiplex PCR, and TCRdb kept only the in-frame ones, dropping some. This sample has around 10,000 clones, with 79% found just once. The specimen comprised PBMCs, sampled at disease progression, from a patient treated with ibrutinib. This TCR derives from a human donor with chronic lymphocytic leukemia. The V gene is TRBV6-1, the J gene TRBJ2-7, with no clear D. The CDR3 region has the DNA TGTGCCAGCAGTTTCATAACCTACGAGCAGTACTTC. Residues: CASSFITYEQYF.